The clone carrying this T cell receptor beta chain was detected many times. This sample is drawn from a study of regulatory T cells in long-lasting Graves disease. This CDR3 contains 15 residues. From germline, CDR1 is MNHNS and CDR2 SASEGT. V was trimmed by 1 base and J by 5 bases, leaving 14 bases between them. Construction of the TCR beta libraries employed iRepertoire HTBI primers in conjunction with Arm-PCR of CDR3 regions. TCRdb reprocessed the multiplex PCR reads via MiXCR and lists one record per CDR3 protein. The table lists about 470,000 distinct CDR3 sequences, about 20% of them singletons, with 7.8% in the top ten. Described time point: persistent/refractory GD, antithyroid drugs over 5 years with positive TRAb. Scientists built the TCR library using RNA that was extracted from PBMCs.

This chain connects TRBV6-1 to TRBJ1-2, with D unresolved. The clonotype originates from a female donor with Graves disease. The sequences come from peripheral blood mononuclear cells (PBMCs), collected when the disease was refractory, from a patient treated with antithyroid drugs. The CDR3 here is CASSEVLGPLYGYTF. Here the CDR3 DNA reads TGTGCCAGCAGTGAAGTACTAGGACCCTTGTATGGCTACACCTTC.